A selection of T cell receptor beta chains follows, all from one sample in a study of OX40 agonist ivuxolimab in advanced cancers. TCRdb's table, derived via immunoSEQ multiplex PCR, lists solely in-frame clones and lacks some. The sample includes roughly 50,000 clones, around 88% of them seen just once. This specimen was CD4+ or CD8+ T cells sorted from blood, taken in a trial of the OX40 agonist ivuxolimab. The source of these receptors is an adult with an advanced solid tumor such as melanoma, head and neck, liver or kidney cancer. The CDR3 runs from the conserved cysteine through the conserved F or W. A D gene is named only where the DNA matches it firmly. Only some rows state a clone size, as once, few, many or a class for expanded clones.

>TRBV27|.|TRBJ2-5|.
TGTGCCAGCAGTTTATCAGGGGAGACCCAGTACTTC
CASSLSGETQYF
>TRBV7-8|.|TRBJ1-1|.
TGTGCCAGCAGCCTCCGCCGGACGGACACTGAAGCTTTCTTT
CASSLRRTDTEAFF
>TRBV7-6|.|TRBJ1-1|.
TGTGCCAGCAGCCCCCCGGGGGTCCACACTGAAGCTTTCTTT
CASSPPGVHTEAFF
>TRBV13|few|TRBJ1-2|TRBD1
TGTGCCAGCAGCTTAGGCCGAGGCAGGGGGAACTATGGCTACACCTTC
CASSLGRGRGNYGYTF
>TRBV18|.|TRBJ2-3|.
TGTGCCAGCTCACCACCAGAAGATACGCAGTATTTT
CASSPPEDTQYF
>TRBV5-1|.|TRBJ1-3|TRBD1
TGCGCCAGCAGCTTACAACCCGGGACAGGAAATTATGGAAACACCATATATTTT
CASSLQPGTGNYGNTIYF
>TRBV7-8|.|TRBJ2-2|.
TGTGCCAGCACCATGAATGCCGGGGAGCTGTTTTTT
CASTMNAGELFF
>TRBV4-1|.|TRBJ1-5|TRBD1
TGCGCCAGCAGCCAAATGGGACAGGGGGTGAACAATCAGCCCCAGCATTTT
CASSQMGQGVNNQPQHF
>TRBV5-1|.|TRBJ1-3|.
TGCGCCAGCAGCCTGGACAGCCCCGAATACTTAAGCTCTGGAAACACCATATATTTT
CASSLDSPEYLSSGNTIYF
>TRBV5-1|once|TRBJ2-3|.
TGCGCCAGCAGCTCTTCAGGGAGTTTAACCACAGATACGCAGTATTTT
CASSSSGSLTTDTQYF
>TRBV4-1|.|TRBJ2-7|.
TGCGCCAGCAGCCAAGAGGCATCTCGGAGAGAGCAGTACTTC
CASSQEASRREQYF
>TRBV5-6|.|TRBJ2-7|.
TGTGCCAGCAGCTTGAACCCACACAGGGTGGTAGCCGAGCAGTACTTC
CASSLNPHRVVAEQYF
>TRBV20-1|.|TRBJ2-5|.
TGCAGTGCCCCGAGGGGGAAGACCCAGTACTTC
CSAPRGKTQYF
>TRBV7-9|once|TRBJ1-1|.
TGTGCCAGCAGCTTCGGAAACACTGAAGCTTTCTTT
CASSFGNTEAFF
>TRBV5-1|once|TRBJ2-5|TRBD1
TGCGCCAGCAGCTTACAACAGGGGACGAGCGAGACCCAGTACTTC
CASSLQQGTSETQYF
>TRBV19|.|TRBJ2-1|TRBD1
TGTGCCAGTAGTATTTCAGGGGGCAATGAGCAGTTCTTC
CASSISGGNEQFF
>TRBV19|.|TRBJ2-7|TRBD2
TGTGCCAGTAGTATAGTCTCTAGCGGGACCTACGAGCAGTACTTC
CASSIVSSGTYEQYF
>TRBV7-8|.|TRBJ1-1|TRBD1
TGTGCCAGCAGCTTAGGGCCAGGGGGCGCGGGCACTGAAGCTTTCTTT
CASSLGPGGAGTEAFF
>TRBV15|.|TRBJ2-1|TRBD2
TGTGCCACCAGCAGACCAGGGGTGACTAGCGGGAGGGCCTTCTACAATGAGCAGTTCTTC
CATSRPGVTSGRAFYNEQFF
>TRBV5-1|.|TRBJ1-2|.
TGCGCCAGCAGCGCTACTCTGGACAGTTCAGGGAATGGCTACACCTTC
CASSATLDSSGNGYTF
>TRBV11-2|.|TRBJ1-2|.
TGTGCCAGCAGCCCCCCCCGAGGGCAGTATCAAGGGGTCAACTATGGCTACACCTTC
CASSPPRGQYQGVNYGYTF
>TRBV9|.|TRBJ1-5|.
TGTGCCAGCAGCGCAAGAAAACAGCAGCAGCCACCTTATGGCAATCAGCCCCAGCATTTT
CASSARKQQQPPYGNQPQHF
>TRBV6-5|.|TRBJ2-7|TRBD1
TGTGCCAGCCAACAACAGGGGCCAGGGGAGCAGTACTTC
CASQQQGPGEQYF
>TRBV5-1|.|TRBJ2-1|.
TGCGCCAGCAGCTGTGAAGGAAATGAGCAGTTCTTC
CASSCEGNEQFF
>TRBV27|.|TRBJ1-5|.
TGTGCCAGCAGTACCCAAACGGGTCAGCCCCAGCATTTT
CASSTQTGQPQHF
>TRBV5-4|.|TRBJ2-7|TRBD1
TGTGCCAGCAGCTGGGACAGGAGCTCCTACGAGCAGTACTTC
CASSWDRSSYEQYF
>TRBV5-1|few|TRBJ1-4|.
TGCGCCAGCAGCCTCATGCGGACAACGGGCGGTGAAAAACTGTTTTTT
CASSLMRTTGGEKLFF
>TRBV7-8|.|TRBJ2-5|.
TGTGCCAGCAGCTTAGAAGGCCGAGCGACCCCTCAAGAGACCCAGTACTTC
CASSLEGRATPQETQYF
>TRBV7-3|.|TRBJ2-6|.
TGTACCAGCAGCCCGGTGGACTGGGGAAGGTCTGGGGCCAACGTCCTGACTTTC
CTSSPVDWGRSGANVLTF
>TRBV19|.|TRBJ1-3|.
TGTGCCAGTAGTATTATCGGCAGCTCTGGAAACACCATATATTTT
CASSIIGSSGNTIYF
>TRBV7-2|.|TRBJ1-3|.
TGTGCCAGCAGCTCGGACGGGGGCGCTGGAAACACCATATATTTT
CASSSDGGAGNTIYF
>TRBV29-1|.|TRBJ1-1|.
TGCAGCGTTGACCAGCTGGGGACGAACACTGAAGCTTTCTTT
CSVDQLGTNTEAFF
>TRBV6-5|.|TRBJ1-1|TRBD1
TGTGCCAGCAGTTACTCGAGTAGGGGGCCTAGCACTGAAGCTTTCTTT
CASSYSSRGPSTEAFF
>TRBV7-8|once|TRBJ2-1|TRBD2
TGTGCCAGCAGCTTAGACGGACTAGCGGGGCGGTGGAATGAGCAGTTCTTC
CASSLDGLAGRWNEQFF
>TRBV4-1|.|TRBJ2-3|TRBD2
TGCGCCAGCAGCTCCCTCCATCTAGCGGGGGGGCACCCAGATACGCAGTATTTT
CASSSLHLAGGHPDTQYF
>TRBV5-6|.|TRBJ2-1|.
TGTGCCAGCAGCTCACAGGACAATGAGCAGTTCTTC
CASSSQDNEQFF
>TRBV19|.|TRBJ1-1|.
TGTGCCAGTAGTTGGGGGGAGACTGAAGCTTTCTTT
CASSWGETEAFF
>TRBV29-1|.|TRBJ1-2|TRBD1
TGCAGCGTTGTAACAGGGGAAGGCTATGGCTACACCTTC
CSVVTGEGYGYTF
>TRBV7-8|.|TRBJ2-5|.
TGTGCCAGCAGCTTAGCGCCTGGCAGGGGACGAGAGACCCAGTACTTC
CASSLAPGRGRETQYF
>TRBV7-3|.|TRBJ2-5|.
TGTGCCAGCAGCCCAGGGGTAGCGGACCAAGAGACCCAGTACTTC
CASSPGVADQETQYF
>TRBV6-7|.|TRBJ1-1|.
TGTGCCAGCAGTTACTCTCTTGAACATGAAGCTTTCTTT
CASSYSLEHEAFF
>TRBV7-2|.|TRBJ2-1|.
TGTGCCAGCAGCCGAGGGACGGTTCCAGCCTACAATGAGCAGTTCTTC
CASSRGTVPAYNEQFF
>TRBV10-3|.|TRBJ2-3|.
TGTGCCATCAGTGAGTTTCGTGATGGTAGAGGGGTTCGGAACATGCCCACAGATACGCAGTATTTT
CAISEFRDGRGVRNMPTDTQYF
>TRBV19|.|TRBJ2-7|TRBD1
TGTGCCAGTAGTACGGGGACAGGGGGGCCCTACGAGCAGTACTTC
CASSTGTGGPYEQYF
>TRBV7-2|.|TRBJ1-3|.
TGTGCCAGCAGCGCCCGACAGCCCTCGAGCTCTGGAAACACCATATATTTT
CASSARQPSSSGNTIYF
>TRBV27|.|TRBJ1-5|TRBD1
TGTGCCAGCGGCAGGACAGGGATCAGCAATCAGCCCCAGCATTTT
CASGRTGISNQPQHF
>TRBV5-1|.|TRBJ2-5|.
TGCGCCAGCAGCTCCTCAGCCTACCCGGAGACCCAGTACTTC
CASSSSAYPETQYF
>TRBV30|.|TRBJ2-2|.
TGTGCCTGGACCCTAGGGTCCCGGGAGCTGTTTTTT
CAWTLGSRELFF
>TRBV7-9|.|TRBJ2-3|TRBD2
TGTGCCAGCAGCTACCCTCCTAGCGGGGGAAGCACAGATACGCAGTATTTT
CASSYPPSGGSTDTQYF
>TRBV21-1|once|TRBJ2-7|.
TGTGCCAGCAGCAAAGTGACCCTCTGG
CASSKVTLW
>TRBV7-9|.|TRBJ2-1|.
TGTGCCAGCAGCATCGGGATTAGTAGCTCTGGCGATGAGCAGTTCTTC
CASSIGISSSGDEQFF
>TRBV11-2|.|TRBJ1-5|TRBD1
TGTGCCAGCAGCTGGGACAGCTATCAGCCCCAGCATTTT
CASSWDSYQPQHF
>TRBV7-3|.|TRBJ2-3|.
TGTGCCAGCAGCTTCCTGACTGGGGATACGCAGTATTTT
CASSFLTGDTQYF
>TRBV19|.|TRBJ2-5|TRBD2
TGTGCCAGTAGTTTACTAGCGGGAGTGAGAGAGACCCAGTACTTC
CASSLLAGVRETQYF